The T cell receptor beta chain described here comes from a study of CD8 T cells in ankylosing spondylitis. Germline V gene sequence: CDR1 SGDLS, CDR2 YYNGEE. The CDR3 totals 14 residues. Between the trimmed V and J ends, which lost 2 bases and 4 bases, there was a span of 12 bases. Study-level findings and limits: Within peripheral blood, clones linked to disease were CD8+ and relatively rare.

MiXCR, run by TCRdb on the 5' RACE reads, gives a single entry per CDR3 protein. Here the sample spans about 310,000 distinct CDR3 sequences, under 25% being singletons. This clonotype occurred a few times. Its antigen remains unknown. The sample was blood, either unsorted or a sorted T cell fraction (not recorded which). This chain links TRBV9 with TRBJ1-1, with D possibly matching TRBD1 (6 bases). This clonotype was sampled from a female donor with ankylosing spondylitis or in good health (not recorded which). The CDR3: CASSVQGTGTEAFF. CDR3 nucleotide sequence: TGTGCCAGCAGCGTGCAGGGGACGGGCACTGAAGCTTTCTTT.